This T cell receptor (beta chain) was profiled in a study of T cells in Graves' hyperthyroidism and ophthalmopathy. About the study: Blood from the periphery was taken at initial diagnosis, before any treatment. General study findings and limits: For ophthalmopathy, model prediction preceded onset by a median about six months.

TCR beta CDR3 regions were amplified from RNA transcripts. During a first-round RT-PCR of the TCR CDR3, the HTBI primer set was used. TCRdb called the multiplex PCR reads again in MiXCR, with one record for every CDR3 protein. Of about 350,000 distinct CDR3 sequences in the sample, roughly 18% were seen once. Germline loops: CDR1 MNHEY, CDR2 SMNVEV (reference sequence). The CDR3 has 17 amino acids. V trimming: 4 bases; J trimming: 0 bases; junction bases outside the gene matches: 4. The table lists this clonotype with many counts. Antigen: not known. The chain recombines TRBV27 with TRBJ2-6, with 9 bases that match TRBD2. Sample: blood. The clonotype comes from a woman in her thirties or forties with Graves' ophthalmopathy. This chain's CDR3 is CASSSFSGSSGANVLTF. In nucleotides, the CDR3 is TGTGCCAGCAGTTCCTTTAGCGGGAGCTCTGGGGCCAACGTCCTGACTTTC.